This T cell receptor (beta chain) stems from a study of blood T cell repertoires in COVID-19. The CDR3 runs to 14 residues. Germline-derived CDR1 and CDR2 are SGHRS and YFSETQ. V shed 1 base and J shed 3 bases, with 8 bases lying between them. As originally analysed: Scientists estimated how many nucleated cells there were by amplifying reference gene primers. The repertoire was sequenced with immunoSEQ multiplex PCR; TCRdb's copy has only in-frame clones and lacks some. That table furnishes V, J and clone size, whereas the DNA furnished D and trimming. This sample has tens of thousands of clones, with 55% to 75% found just once.

The receptor was isolated from an elderly man with acute or convalescent COVID-19. Sequenced sample: peripheral blood. The chain combines TRBV5-1 with TRBJ1-5, with D hard to call. For the CDR3, the DNA is TGCGCCAGCAGCTTGAGTAGCGACAATCAGCCCCAGCATTTT. It specifies CASSLSSDNQPQHF.